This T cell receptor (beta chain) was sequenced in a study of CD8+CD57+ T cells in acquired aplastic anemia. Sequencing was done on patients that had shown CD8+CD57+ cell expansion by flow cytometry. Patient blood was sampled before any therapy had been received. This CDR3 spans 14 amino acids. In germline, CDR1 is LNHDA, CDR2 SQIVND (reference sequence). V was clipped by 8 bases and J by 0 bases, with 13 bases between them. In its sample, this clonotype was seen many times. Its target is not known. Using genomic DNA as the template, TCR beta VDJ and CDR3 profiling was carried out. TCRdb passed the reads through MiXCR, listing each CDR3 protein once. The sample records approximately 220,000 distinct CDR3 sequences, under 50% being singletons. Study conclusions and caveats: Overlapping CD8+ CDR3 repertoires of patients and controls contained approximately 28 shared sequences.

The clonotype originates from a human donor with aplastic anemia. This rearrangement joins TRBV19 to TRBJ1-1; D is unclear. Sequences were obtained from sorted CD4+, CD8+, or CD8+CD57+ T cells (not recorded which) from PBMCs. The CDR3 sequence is CASWDVVMNTEAFF. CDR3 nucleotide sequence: TGTGCCAGTTGGGATGTGGTCATGAACACTGAAGCTTTCTTT.